What follows are 17 T cell receptor beta chains derived from one specimen sequenced in a study of blood T cell repertoires in COVID-19. Using immunoSEQ multiplex PCR, the repertoire was profiled, and TCRdb retains in-frame clones only, with some absent. The top ten hold about 3.3% of the sample, which has about 190,000 clones, around 83% seen once. Sequencing used PBMCs or T cells enriched from blood (not recorded which). These receptors were obtained from a woman aged 25-40 years who had been exposed to COVID-19.

V usage is TRBV7-2 and J usage is TRBJ1-5; 11 bases line up with TRBD1. After removal of 5 bases from V and 0 bases from J, the junction contained 6 bases not matched to a gene. The CDR3 extends over 17 amino acids. Germline V lookup: CDR1 SGHTA, CDR2 FQGNSA. This chain's CDR3 is CASSLRDRGDSNQPQHF. CDR3 sequence (DNA): TGTGCCAGCAGCCTCCGGGACAGGGGGGATAGCAATCAGCCCCAGCATTTT.

The chain recombines TRBV7-3 with TRBJ1-1; 10 nucleotides line up with TRBD1. The V segment lost 1 base and the J segment 4 bases; nucleotides outside the gene matches: 6. The CDR3 length is 16 residues. Looked up from germline, CDR1 is SGHTA and CDR2 is FQGTGA. The CDR3 DNA is TGTGCCAGCAGCTTAAGTATGGGGACAGGGGCCACTGAAGCTTTCTTT. It is translated as CASSLSMGTGATEAFF.

This clone has a handful of counts. V gene TRBV27 combines with J gene TRBJ1-4; TRBD1 might be the D (6 bases). The CDR3 consists of 17 residues. V lost 7 bases to trimming and J lost 0 bases, with 18 bases between them. Germline V gene data show CDR1 as MNHEY and CDR2 as SMNVEV (reference sequence). CDR3 residues: CASKSTGASATNEKLFF. The CDR3 DNA is TGTGCCAGCAAGTCGACAGGAGCCTCTGCAACTAATGAAAAACTGTTTTTT. Full variable domain (remainder filled in from reference TRBV27 and TRBJ1-4): EAQVTQNPRYLITVTGKKLTVTCSQNMNHEYMSWYRQDPGLGLRQIYYSMNVEVTDKGDVPEGYKVSRKEKRNFPLILESPSPNQTSLYFCASKSTGASATNEKLFFGSGTQLSVL.

The chain recombines TRBV4-2 with TRBJ2-3; 10 positions match TRBD1. Germline-derived CDR1 and CDR2 are LGHNA and YNFKEQ. J was trimmed by 2 bases and V by 0 bases; bases with no gene match: 5. The CDR3 spans 17 residues. The CDR3 DNA reads as TGTGCCAGCAGCCAAGAATCGGGACAGGGGATCACAGATACGCAGTATTTT. Amino acid sequence: CASSQESGQGITDTQYF.

The rearrangement uses TRBV3-1 (or the pseudogene TRBV3-2) and TRBJ2-1; TRBD1 matches 9 bases. Germline-derived CDR1 and CDR2 are LGHDT and YNNKEL (reference sequence). J lost 10 bases, V lost 6 bases, and 19 bases had no gene match. CDR3 size: 17 residues. CDR3 nucleotide sequence: TGTGCCAGCAGTCCTGTAGTGGGACAGGGATCTGTAGGAGAGCAGTTCTTC. It is translated as CASSPVVGQGSVGEQFF.

The V and J genes are TRBV5-4 and TRBJ2-7; 8 bases line up with TRBD1. The CDR3 covers 15 residues. CDR1 and CDR2 (germline): SGHNT, YYREEE (reference sequence). Trimming at V came to 5 bases and at J to 5 bases, leaving 12 bases not matched to a gene. The CDR3 coding sequence is TGTGCCAGCAGTTTCATCGACAGGGGAGAGGACGAGCAGTACTTC. This sequence encodes CASSFIDRGEDEQYF. The full variable domain, its missing parts supplied by reference TRBV5-4 and TRBJ2-7, is ETGVTQSPTHLIKTRGQQVTLRCSSQSGHNTVSWYQQALGQGPQFIFQYYREEENGRGNFPPRFSGLQFPNYSSELNVNALELDDSALYLCASSFIDRGEDEQYFGPGTRLTVT.

This chain joins TRBV19 and TRBJ2-7; 10 bases map to TRBD1. V lost 8 bases and J lost 4; bases outside the gene matches: 5. Germline V gives CDR1 LNHDA, CDR2 SQIVND (reference sequence). The CDR3 is 13 residues long. The CDR3 loop reads CASVGTGAYEQYF. For the CDR3, the DNA is TGTGCCAGTGTCGGGACAGGGGCGTACGAGCAGTACTTC.

This chain connects TRBV7-9 to TRBJ1-5; TRBD1 matches at 8 bases. CDR3 length: 15 residues. Germline V lookup: CDR1 SEHNR, CDR2 FQNEAQ (reference sequence). J was trimmed by 4 bases and V by 1 base; bases with no gene match: 3. The CDR3 DNA follows: TGTGCCAGCAGCTTAGGCAGGGGGCGGAATCAGCCCCAGCATTTT. Its translation: CASSLGRGRNQPQHF.

This clone was seen more than once but under ten times. The CDR3 is CAISSGTGSPTEAFF. CDR3 DNA sequence: TGTGCCATCAGTTCCGGGACAGGCTCCCCCACTGAAGCTTTCTTT. This chain connects TRBV10-3 to TRBJ1-1, with 8 bases that match TRBD1. The CDR3 runs 15 residues. Germline V gene data show CDR1 as ENHRY and CDR2 as SYGVKD. Trimming cost V 5 bases and J 4 bases; bases outside gene matches: 9.

The chain recombines TRBV28 with TRBJ1-4; D is perhaps TRBD1 (5 bases). Per germline, CDR1 MDHEN and CDR2 SYDVKM. V shed 6 bases and J shed 6 bases, with 17 bases lying between them. This CDR3 is 15 amino acids long. CDR3 bases: TGTGCCAGCAGACTCGCCGGGGGACCACATGAAAAACTGTTTTTT. Translated, it gives CASRLAGGPHEKLFF.

The V and J genes are TRBV7-9 and TRBJ2-5, with TRBD1 as a possible D gene (5 bases). The ends were cut back, 5 bases at V and 1 base at J, with 14 bases in the middle. The CDR3 extends over 15 amino acids. The germline CDR1 and CDR2 sequences are SEHNR and FQNEAQ (reference sequence). CDR3 region: CASSRSTGSQETQYF. CDR3 DNA sequence: TGTGCCAGCAGCCGATCAACAGGCTCCCAAGAGACCCAGTACTTC.

V is TRBV7-2 and J is TRBJ2-1, with D possibly matching TRBD2 (5 bases). The V and J ends lost 0 bases and 9 bases respectively, with 9 bases between them. The CDR3 contains 13 residues. Germline V gene data show CDR1 as SGHTA and CDR2 as FQGNSA. The DNA of the CDR3 is TGTGCCAGCAGCTTAGCGCGGGTAAGTGAGCAGTTCTTC. Translated, it gives CASSLARVSEQFF.

This rearrangement joins TRBV19 to TRBJ2-7; 8 nucleotides match TRBD1. V was pared by 9 bases and J by 2 bases, with 6 bases of the junction left unmatched. This CDR3 region has 13 residues. Germline CDR1 and CDR2: LNHDA and SQIVND (reference sequence). The CDR3 nucleotides are TGTGCCAGCACCGGGACAGGTACCTACGAGCAGTACTTC. It is translated as CASTGTGTYEQYF.

The CDR3 DNA reads TGTGCCAGCAGCGTAGAAGGTGTTGAGGAATACGAGCAGTACTTC. As protein: CASSVEGVEEYEQYF. The chain uses TRBV9 and TRBJ2-7; D not certain. V was pared by 0 bases and J by 4 bases, with 14 bases between. Germline V CDR1 and CDR2: SGDLS, YYNGEE. This CDR3 has 15 residues.

This clone showed up just a few times. V gene TRBV2 combines with J gene TRBJ1-2, with D maybe TRBD1 (6 bases). V was clipped by 7 bases and J by 8 bases, with 14 bases between them. Germline V gene lookup returns CDR1 SNHLY and CDR2 FYNNEI. The CDR3 contains 12 residues. The CDR3 reads CASIGGARGYTF. For the CDR3, the DNA is TGTGCCAGCATTGGGGGGGCGCGAGGCTACACCTTC.

J is TRBJ2-7 and V is TRBV3-1 (or the pseudogene TRBV3-2), with a weak D call TRBD2 (7 bases). The germline V gene has CDR1 LGHDT and CDR2 YNNKEL (reference sequence). The CDR3 has 15 residues. Trimming removed 6 bases from V and 7 bases from J, with 22 bases in between. The CDR3 DNA reads as TGTGCCAGCAGTCTAGGGGGACACGGACTAGAGGAGCAGTACTTC. It codes for CASSLGGHGLEEQYF.

There are a few counts of this clone. The rearrangement joins TRBV4-1 to TRBJ2-3, with D perhaps matching TRBD2 (6 bases). CDR3 length equals 16 residues. Looked up from germline, CDR1 is MGHRA and CDR2 is YSYEKL. V was shortened by 4 bases and J by 6 bases, with 20 bases between the two germline ends. The CDR3 bases are TGCGCCAGCAGCCCAGAACGGGGGTGGGAATGGGATACGCAGTATTTT. It specifies CASSPERGWEWDTQYF.